A selection of T cell receptor beta chains follows, all from one sample in a study of OX40 agonist ivuxolimab in advanced cancers. Libraries were prepared by immunoSEQ multiplex PCR; TCRdb keeps only in-frame clonotypes and omits some of them. The sample lists 56,000 or so clones, around 83% occurring once. The starting material was CD4+ or CD8+ T cells sorted from blood, obtained in a trial of the OX40 agonist ivuxolimab. The receptors originated from an adult with an advanced solid tumor such as melanoma, head and neck, liver or kidney cancer. The CDR3 runs from the conserved cysteine through the conserved F or W. The D gene is left open where the match is weak. Not all rows give a size; the values are once, few, many and, for expanded clones, a class.

CDR3: CASSTTGTGGRNEQFF
DNA: TGTGCCAGTAGTACCACCGGGACAGGGGGCCGGAATGAGCAGTTCTTC
D: TRBD1
J: TRBJ2-1
V: TRBV19
size: once

CDR3: CATAGGISDTQYF
DNA: TGTGCCACCGCGGGGGGTATCTCAGATACGCAGTATTTT
D: TRBD2
J: TRBJ2-3
V: TRBV27
size: -

CDR3: CASSQEGDKYEQYF
DNA: TGTGCCAGCAGCCAAGAAGGTGATAAGTACGAGCAGTACTTC
D: -
J: TRBJ2-7
V: TRBV4-2
size: -

CDR3: CASSLRAVAEQYF
DNA: TGTGCCAGCAGCTTACGGGCTGTAGCCGAGCAGTACTTC
D: -
J: TRBJ2-7
V: TRBV5-6
size: -

CDR3: CASSYGTSGYNEQFF
DNA: TGCGCCAGCAGTTACGGGACTAGCGGCTACAATGAGCAGTTCTTC
D: TRBD2
J: TRBJ2-1
V: TRBV5-1
size: -

CDR3: CAISEVGLGEKLFF
DNA: TGTGCCATCAGTGAGGTGGGCCTCGGTGAAAAACTGTTTTTT
D: -
J: TRBJ1-4
V: TRBV10-3
size: -

CDR3: CASSYGLSQGNTGELFF
DNA: TGTGCCAGCAGCTACGGATTATCACAGGGAAACACCGGGGAGCTGTTTTTT
D: -
J: TRBJ2-2
V: TRBV11-2
size: -

CDR3: CASSRGVAPNTQYF
DNA: TGTGCCAGCAGCAGGGGGGTTGCTCCTAATACGCAGTATTTT
D: -
J: TRBJ2-3
V: TRBV11-1
size: -

CDR3: CASSTPDTGETQYF
DNA: TGTGCCAGCAGTACTCCGGACACTGGGGAGACCCAGTACTTC
D: -
J: TRBJ2-5
V: TRBV6-6
size: once

CDR3: CASSGSGASGREQFF
DNA: TGTGCCAGCAGTGGCAGCGGTGCTAGCGGGAGGGAGCAGTTCTTC
D: TRBD2
J: TRBJ2-1
V: TRBV2
size: -

CDR3: CASSPGSKETQYF
DNA: TGTGCCAGCAGTCCCGGGTCAAAAGAGACCCAGTACTTC
D: -
J: TRBJ2-5
V: TRBV6-5
size: once

CDR3: CASSLSGGGGDTQYF
DNA: TGTGCCAGCAGTCTGAGCGGGGGTGGTGGAGATACGCAGTATTTT
D: TRBD2
J: TRBJ2-3
V: TRBV9
size: -

CDR3: CASSAASNYGYTF
DNA: TGTGCCAGCTCGGCAGCCAGTAACTATGGCTACACCTTC
D: -
J: TRBJ1-2
V: TRBV2
size: once

CDR3: CASSLTDSYNEQFF
DNA: TGTGCCAGCAGCTTGACGGATTCCTACAATGAGCAGTTCTTC
D: -
J: TRBJ2-1
V: TRBV7-9
size: -

CDR3: CASSRDRAPIPQHF
DNA: TGTGCCAGCAGTCGGGACAGGGCCCCGATCCCCCAGCATTTT
D: TRBD1
J: TRBJ1-5
V: TRBV7-8
size: -

CDR3: CASSLYGSAETQYF
DNA: TGCGCCAGCAGCTTGTACGGGAGCGCTGAGACCCAGTACTTC
D: -
J: TRBJ2-5
V: TRBV5-1
size: -

CDR3: CASSTKREAASDTQYF
DNA: TGTGCCAGTAGTACAAAGCGGGAGGCGGCATCGGACACGCAGTATTTT
D: TRBD2
J: TRBJ2-3
V: TRBV19
size: -

CDR3: CASGRDTGELFF
DNA: TGTGCCAGCGGCAGGGACACCGGGGAGCTGTTTTTT
D: -
J: TRBJ2-2
V: TRBV2
size: -

CDR3: CAIREDRAGLEQYF
DNA: TGTGCCATCAGAGAAGACAGAGCCGGCCTCGAGCAGTACTTC
D: -
J: TRBJ2-7
V: TRBV10-3
size: -

CDR3: CASSPAGGSQETQYF
DNA: TGTGCCAGCAGTCCAGCGGGAGGGAGCCAAGAGACCCAGTACTTC
D: TRBD2
J: TRBJ2-5
V: TRBV28
size: few

CDR3: CASTPVPGEWTEAFF
DNA: TGTGCCAGCACCCCTGTCCCGGGGGAGTGGACTGAAGCTTTCTTT
D: -
J: TRBJ1-1
V: TRBV25-1
size: -

CDR3: CAINDRAGYEQYF
DNA: TGTGCCATCAATGACAGGGCAGGTTACGAGCAGTACTTC
D: TRBD1
J: TRBJ2-7
V: TRBV10-3
size: -

CDR3: CASAATSTGEQFF
DNA: TGTGCCAGCGCCGCGACTAGCACTGGTGAGCAGTTCTTC
D: TRBD2
J: TRBJ2-1
V: TRBV6-1
size: -

CDR3: CASSGPGLGLTDTQYF
DNA: TGTGCCAGCAGCGGCCCGGGCTTAGGGTTGACAGATACGCAGTATTTT
D: -
J: TRBJ2-3
V: TRBV9
size: -

CDR3: CAWSLGLNEKLFF
DNA: TGTGCCTGGAGTCTTGGGCTTAATGAAAAACTGTTTTTT
D: -
J: TRBJ1-4
V: TRBV30
size: -

CDR3: CASLGSGVTGELFF
DNA: TGCGCCAGCCTCGGGAGTGGGGTCACCGGGGAGCTGTTTTTT
D: -
J: TRBJ2-2
V: TRBV5-1
size: -

CDR3: CASSRREAAGELFF
DNA: TGTGCCAGCAGCCGAAGGGAAGCAGCCGGGGAGCTGTTTTTT
D: -
J: TRBJ2-2
V: TRBV7-3
size: -

CDR3: CASTSGQGGTEAFF
DNA: -
D: -
J: TRBJ1-1
V: TRBV19
size: -

CDR3: CASSPLRGQIGYTF
DNA: TGTGCCAGCAGCCCCTTGAGGGGGCAGATTGGCTACACCTTC
D: TRBD1
J: TRBJ1-2
V: TRBV7-2
size: -

CDR3: CASSGTGFGNQPQHF
DNA: TGTGCCAGCAGCGGAACAGGGTTTGGCAATCAGCCCCAGCATTTT
D: -
J: TRBJ1-5
V: TRBV6-1
size: few

CDR3: CASSQGTGGNQPQHF
DNA: TGTGCCAGCAGCCAAGGGACAGGGGGCAATCAGCCCCAGCATTTT
D: TRBD1
J: TRBJ1-5
V: TRBV7-8
size: -

CDR3: CASSQTGRMNTEAFF
DNA: TGTGCCAGCAGCCAAACGGGGAGGATGAACACTGAAGCTTTCTTT
D: -
J: TRBJ1-1
V: TRBV7-6
size: once

CDR3: CASGAEYEQYF
DNA: TGTGCCAGCGGGGCGGAGTACGAGCAGTACTTC
D: -
J: TRBJ2-7
V: TRBV2
size: -

CDR3: CASSQTSGSYNEQFF
DNA: TGTGCCAGCAGCCAGACTAGCGGGAGCTACAATGAGCAGTTCTTC
D: TRBD2
J: TRBJ2-1
V: TRBV7-8
size: once

CDR3: CASSLVGSGSRSYNEQFF
DNA: TGTGCCAGCAGCTTGGTTGGTAGCGGGAGTCGGTCCTACAATGAGCAGTTCTTC
D: TRBD2
J: TRBJ2-1
V: TRBV5-4
size: -

CDR3: CASSYSPGRTAGTQYF
DNA: TGTGCCAGCAGTTACTCGCCCGGACGGACGGCGGGGACCCAGTACTTC
D: -
J: TRBJ2-5
V: TRBV6-5
size: -